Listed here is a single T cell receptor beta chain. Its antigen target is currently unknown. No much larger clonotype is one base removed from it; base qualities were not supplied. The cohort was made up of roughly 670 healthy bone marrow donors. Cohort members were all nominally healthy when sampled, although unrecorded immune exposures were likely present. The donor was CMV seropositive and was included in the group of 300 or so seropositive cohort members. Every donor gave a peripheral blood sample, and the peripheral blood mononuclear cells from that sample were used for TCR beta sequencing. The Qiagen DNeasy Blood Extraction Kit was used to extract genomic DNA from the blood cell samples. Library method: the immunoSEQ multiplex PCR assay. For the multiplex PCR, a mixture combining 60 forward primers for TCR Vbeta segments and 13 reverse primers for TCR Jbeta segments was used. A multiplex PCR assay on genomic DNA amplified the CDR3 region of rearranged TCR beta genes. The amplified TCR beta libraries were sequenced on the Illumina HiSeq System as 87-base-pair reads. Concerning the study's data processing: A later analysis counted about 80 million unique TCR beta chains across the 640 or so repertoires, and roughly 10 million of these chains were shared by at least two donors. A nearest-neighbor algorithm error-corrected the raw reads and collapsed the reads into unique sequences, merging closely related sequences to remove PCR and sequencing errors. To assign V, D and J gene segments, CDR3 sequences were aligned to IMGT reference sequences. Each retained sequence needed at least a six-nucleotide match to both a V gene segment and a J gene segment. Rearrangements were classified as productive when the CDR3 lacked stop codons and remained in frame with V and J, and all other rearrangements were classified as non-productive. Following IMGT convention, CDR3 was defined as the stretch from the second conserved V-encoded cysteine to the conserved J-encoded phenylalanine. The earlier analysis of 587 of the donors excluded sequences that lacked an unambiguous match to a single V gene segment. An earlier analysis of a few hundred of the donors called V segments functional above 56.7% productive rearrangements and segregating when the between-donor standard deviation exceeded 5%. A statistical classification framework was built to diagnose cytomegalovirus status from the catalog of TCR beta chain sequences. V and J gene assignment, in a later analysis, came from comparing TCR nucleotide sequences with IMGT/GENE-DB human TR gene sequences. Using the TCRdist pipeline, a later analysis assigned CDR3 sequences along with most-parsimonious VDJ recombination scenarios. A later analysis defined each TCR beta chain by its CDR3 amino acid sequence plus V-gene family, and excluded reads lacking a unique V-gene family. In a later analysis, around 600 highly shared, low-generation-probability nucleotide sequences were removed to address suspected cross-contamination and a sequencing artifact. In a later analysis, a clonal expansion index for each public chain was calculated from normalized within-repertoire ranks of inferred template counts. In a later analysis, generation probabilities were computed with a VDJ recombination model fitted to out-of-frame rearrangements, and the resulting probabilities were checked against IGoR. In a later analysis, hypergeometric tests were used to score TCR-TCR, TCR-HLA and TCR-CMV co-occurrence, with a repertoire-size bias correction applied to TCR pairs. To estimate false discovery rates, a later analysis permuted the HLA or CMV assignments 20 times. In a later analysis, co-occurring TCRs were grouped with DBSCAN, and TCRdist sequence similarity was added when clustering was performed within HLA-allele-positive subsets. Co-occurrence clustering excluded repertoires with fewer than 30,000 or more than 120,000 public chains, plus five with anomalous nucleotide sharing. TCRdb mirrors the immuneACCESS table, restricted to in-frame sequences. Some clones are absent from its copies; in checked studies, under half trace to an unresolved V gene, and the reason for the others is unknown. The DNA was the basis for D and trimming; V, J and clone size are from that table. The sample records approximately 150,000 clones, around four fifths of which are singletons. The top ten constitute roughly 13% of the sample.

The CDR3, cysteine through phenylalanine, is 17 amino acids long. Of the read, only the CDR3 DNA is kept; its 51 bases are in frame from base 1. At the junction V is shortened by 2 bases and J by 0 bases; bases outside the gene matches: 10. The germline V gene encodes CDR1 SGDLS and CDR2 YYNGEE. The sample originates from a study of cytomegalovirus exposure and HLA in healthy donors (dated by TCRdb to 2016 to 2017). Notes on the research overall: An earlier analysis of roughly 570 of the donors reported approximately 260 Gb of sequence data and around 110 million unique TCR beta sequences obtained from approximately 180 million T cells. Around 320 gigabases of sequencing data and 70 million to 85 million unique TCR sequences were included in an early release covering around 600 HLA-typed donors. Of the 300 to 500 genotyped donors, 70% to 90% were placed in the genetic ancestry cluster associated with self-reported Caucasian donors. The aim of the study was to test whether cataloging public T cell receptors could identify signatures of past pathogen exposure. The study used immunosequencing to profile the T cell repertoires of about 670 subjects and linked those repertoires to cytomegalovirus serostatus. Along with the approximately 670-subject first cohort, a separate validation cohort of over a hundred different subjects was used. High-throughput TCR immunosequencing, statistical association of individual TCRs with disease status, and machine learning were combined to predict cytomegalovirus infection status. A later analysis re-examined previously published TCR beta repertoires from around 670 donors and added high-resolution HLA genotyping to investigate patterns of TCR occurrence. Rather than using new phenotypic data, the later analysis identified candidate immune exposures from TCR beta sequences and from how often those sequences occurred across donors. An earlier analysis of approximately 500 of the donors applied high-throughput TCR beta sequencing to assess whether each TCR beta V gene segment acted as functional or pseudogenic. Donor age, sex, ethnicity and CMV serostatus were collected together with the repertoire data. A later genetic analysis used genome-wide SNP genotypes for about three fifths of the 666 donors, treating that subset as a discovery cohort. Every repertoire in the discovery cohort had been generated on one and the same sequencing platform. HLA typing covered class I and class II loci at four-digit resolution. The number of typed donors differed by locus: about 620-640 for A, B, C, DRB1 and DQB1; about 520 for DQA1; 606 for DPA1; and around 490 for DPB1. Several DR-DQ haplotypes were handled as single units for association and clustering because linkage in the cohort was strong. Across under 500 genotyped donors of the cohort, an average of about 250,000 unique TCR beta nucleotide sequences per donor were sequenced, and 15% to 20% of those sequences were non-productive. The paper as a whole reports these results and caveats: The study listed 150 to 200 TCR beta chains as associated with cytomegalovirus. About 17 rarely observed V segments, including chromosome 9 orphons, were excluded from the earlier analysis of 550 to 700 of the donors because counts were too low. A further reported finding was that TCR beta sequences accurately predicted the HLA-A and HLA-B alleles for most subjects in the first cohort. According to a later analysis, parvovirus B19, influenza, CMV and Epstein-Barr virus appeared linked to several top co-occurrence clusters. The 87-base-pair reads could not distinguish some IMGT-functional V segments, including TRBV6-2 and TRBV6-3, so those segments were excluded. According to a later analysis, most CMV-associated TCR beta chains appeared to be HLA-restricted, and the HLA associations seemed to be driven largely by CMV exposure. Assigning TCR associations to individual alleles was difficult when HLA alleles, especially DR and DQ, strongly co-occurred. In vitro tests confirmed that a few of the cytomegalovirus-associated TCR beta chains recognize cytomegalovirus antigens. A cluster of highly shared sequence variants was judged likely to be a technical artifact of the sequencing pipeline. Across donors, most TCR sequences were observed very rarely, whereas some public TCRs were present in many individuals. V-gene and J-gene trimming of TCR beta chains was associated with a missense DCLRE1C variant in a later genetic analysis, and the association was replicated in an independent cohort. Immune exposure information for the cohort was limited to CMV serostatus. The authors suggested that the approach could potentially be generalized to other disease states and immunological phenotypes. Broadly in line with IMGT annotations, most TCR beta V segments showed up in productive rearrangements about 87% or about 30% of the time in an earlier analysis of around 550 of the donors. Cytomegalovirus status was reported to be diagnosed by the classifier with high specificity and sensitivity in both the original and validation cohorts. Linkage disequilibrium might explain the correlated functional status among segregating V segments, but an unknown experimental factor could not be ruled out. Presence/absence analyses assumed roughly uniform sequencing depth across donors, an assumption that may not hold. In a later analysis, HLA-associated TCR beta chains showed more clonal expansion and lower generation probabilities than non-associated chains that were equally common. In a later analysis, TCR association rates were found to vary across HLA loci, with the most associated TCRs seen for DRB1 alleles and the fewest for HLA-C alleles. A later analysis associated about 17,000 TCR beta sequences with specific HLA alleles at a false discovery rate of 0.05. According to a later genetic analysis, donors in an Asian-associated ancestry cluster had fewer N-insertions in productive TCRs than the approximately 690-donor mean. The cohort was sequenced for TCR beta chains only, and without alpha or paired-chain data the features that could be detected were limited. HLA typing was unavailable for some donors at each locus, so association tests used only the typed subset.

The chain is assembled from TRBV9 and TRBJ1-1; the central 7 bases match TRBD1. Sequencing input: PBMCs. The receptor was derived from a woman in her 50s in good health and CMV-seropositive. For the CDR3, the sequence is CASSVRASGQMNTEAFF. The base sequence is TGTGCCAGCAGCGTTCGGGCCTCGGGACAGATGAACACTGAAGCTTTCTTT.